The present entry profiles one TCR beta chain with its context. Its matching antigen is unknown. These data originate in a study of cytomegalovirus exposure and HLA in healthy donors. Primers for the PCR totalled 60 Vbeta and 13 Jbeta. Using immunoSEQ multiplex PCR, the repertoire was profiled, and TCRdb retains in-frame clones only, with some absent. The sample consists of fewer than 200,000 clones, 80% to 90% of them appearing once. The CDR3 totals 14 residues. CDR1 is SGHVS and CDR2 is FNYEAQ in the germline V gene. The V end was cut by 5 bases, the J end by 2 bases, with 13 bases between. The study's findings and limits: In a later analysis, the majority of CMV-associated beta chains seemingly showed HLA restriction. Reportedly, cytomegalovirus status was diagnosed with high sensitivity and specificity.

The V and J genes are TRBV7-6 and TRBJ2-7; weak D call: TRBD1 (5 bases). The TCR comes from a woman aged 25 to 39 in good health and CMV-seropositive. Sequenced sample: PBMCs. The CDR3 coding sequence is TGTGCCAGCAGCCCATGGCAGGGCGCCTACGAGCAGTACTTC. Translation: CASSPWQGAYEQYF.